A single sample is the source of the 10 T cell receptor beta chains below, sequenced in a study of cytomegalovirus exposure and HLA in healthy donors. The PCR made use of 60 Vbeta and 13 Jbeta primers. Libraries were prepared by immunoSEQ multiplex PCR; TCRdb keeps only in-frame clonotypes and omits some of them. Of roughly 120,000 clones listed, roughly 67% were seen once; the top ten hold 7.5% to 9%. Specimen: PBMCs. These TCRs come from a young man in good health and CMV-seropositive.

This clone was picked up a small number of times. The gene calls are TRBV2 and TRBJ2-2; D may be TRBD2 (6 bases). Trimming shortened V by 6 bases and J by 5 bases, and 16 bases separated the two germline ends. There are 15 residues in the CDR3. CDR1 is SNHLY and CDR2 is FYNNEI in the germline V gene. The CDR3 DNA is TGTGCCAGCAGATCCCCGGGACTCAGTACCGGGGAGCTGTTTTTT. Its protein is CASRSPGLSTGELFF. Variable domain in full (rest from reference TRBV2 and TRBJ2-2): EPEVTQTPSHQVTQMGQEVILRCVPISNHLYFYWYRQILGQKVEFLVSFYNNEISEKSEIFDDQFSVERPDGSNFTLKIRSTKLEDSAMYFCASRSPGLSTGELFFGEGSRLTVL.

The chain couples TRBV5-6 to TRBJ1-5; a possible D gene is TRBD1 (5 bases). Germline V lookup: CDR1 SGHDT, CDR2 YYEEEE. V was trimmed by 4 bases and J by 1 base, leaving 12 bases between them. This CDR3 has 15 amino acids. The CDR3 region is CASSQSGRSNQPQHF. The CDR3 DNA reads as TGTGCCAGCAGCCAATCAGGGAGGAGCAATCAGCCCCAGCATTTT.

The chain has TRBV7-6 and TRBJ2-2, with D uncertain. This CDR3 has 12 residues. With 3 bases removed from V and 6 bases from J, the gap between germline ends came to 5 bases. Germline V gives CDR1 SGHVS, CDR2 FNYEAQ. CDR3 sequence (DNA): TGTGCCAGCAGCTTCCTCGCCGGGGAGCTGTTTTTT. Amino acids: CASSFLAGELFF.

The chain uses TRBV5-1 and TRBJ1-6; 12 bases fit TRBD1. The CDR3 spans 17 residues. The V and J ends lost 1 base and 10 bases, in that order; junction bases with no gene match: 9. The germline V gene encodes CDR1 SGHRS and CDR2 YFSETQ. The DNA of the CDR3 is TGCGCCAGCAGCTTGACCGGGACAGGGGGCTTCGGGTCACCCCTCCACTTT. It translates to CASSLTGTGGFGSPLHF.

The V call is TRBV30, the J call TRBJ2-3, with D tentatively TRBD2 (5 bases). V lost 3 bases and J lost 1, with 26 bases in between. CDR1 is GTSNPN and CDR2 is SVGIG in the germline V gene (reference sequence). This CDR3 region has 19 residues. DNA of the CDR3: TGTGCCTGGAGCCCTACTAGATTCCCCACCTACGCCCGCACAGATACGCAGTATTTT. This codes for CAWSPTRFPTYARTDTQYF.

This chain uses TRBV5-1 with TRBJ2-3, with 10 positions matching TRBD2. This CDR3 spans 15 amino acids. Germline V lookup: CDR1 SGHRS, CDR2 YFSETQ. Trimming cost V 0 bases and J 4 bases; bases outside gene matches: 2. CDR3 in DNA: TGCGCCAGCAGCTTGGCTAGCGGGGGTGCAGATACGCAGTATTTT. Encoded protein: CASSLASGGADTQYF.

The chain carries TRBV2 and TRBJ1-5, with 8 bases matching TRBD1. Germline V gene data show CDR1 as SNHLY and CDR2 as FYNNEI. V lost 8 bases and J lost 2; bases outside the gene matches: 5. The CDR3 is 14 amino acids. CDR3 protein: CASGGQGGNQPQHF. The CDR3 coding sequence is TGTGCCAGCGGCGGACAGGGAGGCAATCAGCCCCAGCATTTT.

The chain links TRBV5-5 to TRBJ2-7; 11 bases match TRBD1. This CDR3 contains 14 residues. Germline trimming cut 5 bases from V and 7 bases from J; bases unmatched to any gene: 8. CDR1 SGHKS and CDR2 YYEKEE come from the germline V gene (reference sequence). The chain's CDR3 is CASRPGTGGSEQYF. In DNA form, the CDR3 reads TGTGCCAGCAGGCCCGGGACAGGGGGATCTGAGCAGTACTTC.

In this sample, this clone turned up a few times. CDR3 bases: TGCGCCAGCAGCTTGAGGGGCGAGAACAATGAGCAGTTCTTC. Its protein product is CASSLRGENNEQFF. J is TRBJ2-1 and V is TRBV5-1; D might be TRBD1 (5 bases). In germline, CDR1 is SGHRS, CDR2 YFSETQ. The CDR3 spans 14 residues. Trimming removed 1 base at V and 5 bases at J, with 10 bases between.

The CDR3 protein is CASSPARGTYEQYF. The CDR3 coding sequence is TGTGCCAGCTCACCCGCTCGAGGAACCTACGAGCAGTACTTC. V usage is TRBV18 and J usage is TRBJ2-7; D call uncertain. The CDR3 length is 14 residues. Germline CDR1 and CDR2: KGHSH and LQKENI. Trimming shortened V by 3 bases and J by 2 bases, and 11 bases separated the two germline ends.